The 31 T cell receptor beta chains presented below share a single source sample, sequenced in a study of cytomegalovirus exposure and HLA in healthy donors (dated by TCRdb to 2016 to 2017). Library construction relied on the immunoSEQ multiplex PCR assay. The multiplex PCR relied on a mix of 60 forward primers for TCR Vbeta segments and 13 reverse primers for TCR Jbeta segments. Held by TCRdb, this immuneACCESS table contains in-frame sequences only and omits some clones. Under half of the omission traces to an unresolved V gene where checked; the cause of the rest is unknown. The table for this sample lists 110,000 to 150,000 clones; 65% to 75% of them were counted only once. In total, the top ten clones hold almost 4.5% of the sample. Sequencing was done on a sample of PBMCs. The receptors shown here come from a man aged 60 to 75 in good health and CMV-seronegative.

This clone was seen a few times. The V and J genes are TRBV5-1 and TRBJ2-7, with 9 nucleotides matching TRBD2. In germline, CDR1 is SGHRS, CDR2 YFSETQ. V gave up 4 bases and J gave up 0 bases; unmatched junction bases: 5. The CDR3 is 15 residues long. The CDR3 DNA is TGCGCCAGCAGCATCGCGGGAGGGAGCTCCTACGAGCAGTACTTC. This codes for CASSIAGGSSYEQYF. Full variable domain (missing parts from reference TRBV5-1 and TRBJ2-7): KAGVTQTPRYLIKTRGQQVTLSCSPISGHRSVSWYQQTPGQGLQFLFEYFSETQRNKGNFPGRFSGRQFSNSRSEMNVSTLELGDSALYLCASSIAGGSSYEQYFGPGTRLTVT.

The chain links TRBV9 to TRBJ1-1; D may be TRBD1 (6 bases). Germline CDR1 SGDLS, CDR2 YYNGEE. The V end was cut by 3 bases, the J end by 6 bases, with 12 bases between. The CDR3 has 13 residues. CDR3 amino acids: CASSGQVGAEAFF. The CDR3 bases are TGTGCCAGCAGCGGACAGGTAGGCGCTGAAGCTTTCTTT.

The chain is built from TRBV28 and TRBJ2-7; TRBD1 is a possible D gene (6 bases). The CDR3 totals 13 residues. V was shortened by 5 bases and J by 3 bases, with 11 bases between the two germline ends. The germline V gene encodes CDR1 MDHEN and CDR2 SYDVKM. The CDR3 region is CASSHVRGYEQYF. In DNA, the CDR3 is TGTGCCAGCAGTCACGTCAGGGGCTACGAGCAGTACTTC.

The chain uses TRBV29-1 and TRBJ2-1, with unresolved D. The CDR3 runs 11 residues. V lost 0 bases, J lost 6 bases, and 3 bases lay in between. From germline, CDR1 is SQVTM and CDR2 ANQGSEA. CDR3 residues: CSVEDRNEQFF. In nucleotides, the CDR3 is TGCAGCGTTGAAGATCGCAATGAGCAGTTCTTC.

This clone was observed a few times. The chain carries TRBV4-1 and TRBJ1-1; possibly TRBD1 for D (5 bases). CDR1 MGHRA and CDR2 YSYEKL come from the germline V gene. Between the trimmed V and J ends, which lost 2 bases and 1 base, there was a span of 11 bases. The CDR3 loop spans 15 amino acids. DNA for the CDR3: TGCGCCAGCAGCCAACTGGGACTGACGAACACTGAAGCTTTCTTT. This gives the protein CASSQLGLTNTEAFF.

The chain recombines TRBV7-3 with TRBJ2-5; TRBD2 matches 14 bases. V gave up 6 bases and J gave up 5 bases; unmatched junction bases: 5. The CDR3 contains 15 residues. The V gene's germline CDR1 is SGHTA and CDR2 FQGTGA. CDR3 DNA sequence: TGTGCCAGCAGACGGGGACTAGCGGGGGAGGAGACCCAGTACTTC. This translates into CASRRGLAGEETQYF.

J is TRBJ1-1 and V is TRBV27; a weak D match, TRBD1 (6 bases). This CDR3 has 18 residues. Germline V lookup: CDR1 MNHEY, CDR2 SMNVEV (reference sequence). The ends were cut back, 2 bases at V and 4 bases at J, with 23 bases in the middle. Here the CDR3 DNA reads TGTGCCAGCAGTTTAGGGCTACAGGGCCACGGGGGGGGCACTGAAGCTTTCTTT. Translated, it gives CASSLGLQGHGGGTEAFF.

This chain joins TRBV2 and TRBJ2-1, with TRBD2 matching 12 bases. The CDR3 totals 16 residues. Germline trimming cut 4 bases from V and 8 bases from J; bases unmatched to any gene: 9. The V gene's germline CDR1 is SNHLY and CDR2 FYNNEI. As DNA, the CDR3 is TGTGCCAGCAGTGCGGGAGGACTAGCGGGATCAGATGAGCAGTTCTTC. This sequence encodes CASSAGGLAGSDEQFF.

This chain's CDR3 is CASSYSVAGSRTEAFF. Written as DNA, the CDR3 is TGTGCCAGCAGTTACTCTGTCGCGGGATCGCGGACTGAAGCTTTCTTT. The V call is TRBV6-5, the J call TRBJ1-1; D remains ambiguous. CDR1 is MNHEY, CDR2 SVGAGI, per germline. Deletions cut 0 bases from V and 5 bases from J, with 16 bases between. There are 16 residues in the CDR3.

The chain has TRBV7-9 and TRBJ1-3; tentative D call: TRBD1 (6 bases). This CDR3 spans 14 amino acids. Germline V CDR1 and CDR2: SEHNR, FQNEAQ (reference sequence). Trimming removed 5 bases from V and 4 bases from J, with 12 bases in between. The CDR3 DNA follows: TGTGCCAGCAGCGGACAGACCTTGGGAAACACCATATATTTT. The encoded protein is CASSGQTLGNTIYF.

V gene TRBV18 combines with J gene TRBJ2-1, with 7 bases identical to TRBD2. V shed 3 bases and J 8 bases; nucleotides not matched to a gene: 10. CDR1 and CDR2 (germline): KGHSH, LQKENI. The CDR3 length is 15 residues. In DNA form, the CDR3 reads TGTGCCAGCTCACCTCTAGCGGTATCCTTGGATGAGCAGTTCTTC. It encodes CASSPLAVSLDEQFF. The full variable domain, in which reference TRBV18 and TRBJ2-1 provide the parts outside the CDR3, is NAGVMQNPRHLVRRRGQEARLRCSPMKGHSHVYWYRQLPEEGLKFMVYLQKENIIDESGMPKERFSAEFPKEGPSILRIQQVVRGDSAAYFCASSPLAVSLDEQFFGPGTRLTVL.

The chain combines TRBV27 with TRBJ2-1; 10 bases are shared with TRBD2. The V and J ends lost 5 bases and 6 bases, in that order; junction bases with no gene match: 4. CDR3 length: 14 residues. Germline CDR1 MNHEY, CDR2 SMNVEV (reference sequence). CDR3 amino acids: CASSKTSGRNEQFF. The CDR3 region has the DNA TGTGCCAGCAGTAAGACTAGCGGGCGCAATGAGCAGTTCTTC.

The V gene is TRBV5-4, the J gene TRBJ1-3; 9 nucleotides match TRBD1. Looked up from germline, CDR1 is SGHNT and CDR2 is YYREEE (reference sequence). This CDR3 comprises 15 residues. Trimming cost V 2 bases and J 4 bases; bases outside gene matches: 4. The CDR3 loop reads CASSLQGQGGNTIYF. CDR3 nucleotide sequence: TGTGCCAGCAGCTTACAGGGACAGGGAGGAAACACCATATATTTT.

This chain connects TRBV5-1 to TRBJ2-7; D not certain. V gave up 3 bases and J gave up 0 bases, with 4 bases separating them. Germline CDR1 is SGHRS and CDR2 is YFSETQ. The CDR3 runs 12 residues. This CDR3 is CASSSSSYEQYF. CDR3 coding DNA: TGCGCCAGCAGCTCGAGCTCCTACGAGCAGTACTTC.

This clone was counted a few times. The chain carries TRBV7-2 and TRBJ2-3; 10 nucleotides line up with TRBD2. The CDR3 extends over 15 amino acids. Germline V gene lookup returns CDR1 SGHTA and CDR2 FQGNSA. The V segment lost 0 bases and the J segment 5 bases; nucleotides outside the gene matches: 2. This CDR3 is CASSLAAGGVDTQYF. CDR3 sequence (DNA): TGTGCCAGCAGCTTAGCAGCGGGAGGGGTAGATACGCAGTATTTT. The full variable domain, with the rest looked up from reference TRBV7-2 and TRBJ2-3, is GAGVSQSPSNKVTEKGKDVELRCDPISGHTALYWYRQSLGQGLEFLIYFQGNSAPDKSGLPSDRFSAERTGGSVSTLTIQRTQQEDSAVYLCASSLAAGGVDTQYFGPGTRLTVL.

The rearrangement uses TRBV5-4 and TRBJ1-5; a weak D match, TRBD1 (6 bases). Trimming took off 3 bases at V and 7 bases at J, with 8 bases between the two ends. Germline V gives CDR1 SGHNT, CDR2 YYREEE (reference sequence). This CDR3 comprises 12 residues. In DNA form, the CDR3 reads TGTGCCAGCAGCTCGACAGGCCAGCCCCAGCATTTT. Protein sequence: CASSSTGQPQHF. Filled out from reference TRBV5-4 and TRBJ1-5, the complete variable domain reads ETGVTQSPTHLIKTRGQQVTLRCSSQSGHNTVSWYQQALGQGPQFIFQYYREEENGRGNFPPRFSGLQFPNYSSELNVNALELDDSALYLCASSSTGQPQHFGDGTRLSIL.

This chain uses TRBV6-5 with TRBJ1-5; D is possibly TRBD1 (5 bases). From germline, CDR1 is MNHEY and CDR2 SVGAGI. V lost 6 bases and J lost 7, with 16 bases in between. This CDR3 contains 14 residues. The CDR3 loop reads CASRSEGAGQPQHF. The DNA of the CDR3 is TGTGCCAGCAGATCCGAAGGGGCCGGCCAGCCCCAGCATTTT.

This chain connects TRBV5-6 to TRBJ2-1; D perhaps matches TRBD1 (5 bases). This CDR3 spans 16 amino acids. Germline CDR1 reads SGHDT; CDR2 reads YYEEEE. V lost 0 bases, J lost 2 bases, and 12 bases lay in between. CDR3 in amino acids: CASSLEKGSTYNEQFF. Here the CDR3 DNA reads TGTGCCAGCAGCTTGGAAAAGGGGTCAACCTACAATGAGCAGTTCTTC.

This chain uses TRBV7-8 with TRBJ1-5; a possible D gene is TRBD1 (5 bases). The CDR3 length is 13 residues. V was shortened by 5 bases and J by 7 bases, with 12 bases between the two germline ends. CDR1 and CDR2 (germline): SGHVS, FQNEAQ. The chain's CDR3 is CASSGDSGQPQHF. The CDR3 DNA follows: TGTGCCAGCAGCGGGGACTCAGGCCAGCCCCAGCATTTT.

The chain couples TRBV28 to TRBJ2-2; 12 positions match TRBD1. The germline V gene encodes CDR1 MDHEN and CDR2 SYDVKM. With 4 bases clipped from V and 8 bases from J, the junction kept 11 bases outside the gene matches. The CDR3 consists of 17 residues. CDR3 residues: CASSSPPGQGAGGELFF. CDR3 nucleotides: TGTGCCAGCAGTTCTCCACCGGGACAGGGGGCAGGAGGGGAGCTGTTTTTT.

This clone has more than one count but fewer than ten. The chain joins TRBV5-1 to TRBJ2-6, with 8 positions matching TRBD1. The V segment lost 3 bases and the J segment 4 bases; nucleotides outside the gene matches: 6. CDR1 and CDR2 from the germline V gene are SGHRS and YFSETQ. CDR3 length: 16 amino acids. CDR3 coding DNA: TGCGCCAGCAGCTCGAACAGGGGGATCGGGGCCAACGTCCTGACTTTC. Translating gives CASSSNRGIGANVLTF.

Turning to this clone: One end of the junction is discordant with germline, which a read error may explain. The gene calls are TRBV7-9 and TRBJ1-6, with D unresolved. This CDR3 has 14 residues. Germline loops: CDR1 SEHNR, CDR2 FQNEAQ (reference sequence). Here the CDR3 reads CASSLALSNSPLHF. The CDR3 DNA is TGTGCCAGCAGCCTAGCCCTGTCCAATTCACCCCTCCACTTT.

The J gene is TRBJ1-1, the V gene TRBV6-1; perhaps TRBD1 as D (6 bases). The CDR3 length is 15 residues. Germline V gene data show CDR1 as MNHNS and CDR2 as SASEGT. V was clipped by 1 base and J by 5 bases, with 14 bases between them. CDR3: CASSEVAQGWTEAFF. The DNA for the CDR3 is TGTGCCAGCAGTGAAGTGGCACAGGGATGGACTGAAGCTTTCTTT.

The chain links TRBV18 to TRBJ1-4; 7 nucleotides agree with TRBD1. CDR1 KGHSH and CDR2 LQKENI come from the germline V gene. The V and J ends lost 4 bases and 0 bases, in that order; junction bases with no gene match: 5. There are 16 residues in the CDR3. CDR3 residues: CASSQGQLATNEKLFF. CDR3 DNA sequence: TGTGCCAGCTCACAGGGACAGTTGGCAACTAATGAAAAACTGTTTTTT.

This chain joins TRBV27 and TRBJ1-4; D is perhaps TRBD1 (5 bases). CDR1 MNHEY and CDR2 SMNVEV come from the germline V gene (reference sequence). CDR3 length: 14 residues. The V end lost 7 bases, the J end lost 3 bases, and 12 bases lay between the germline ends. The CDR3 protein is CASTVWGANEKLFF. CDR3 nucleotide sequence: TGTGCCAGCACCGTTTGGGGGGCTAATGAAAAACTGTTTTTT. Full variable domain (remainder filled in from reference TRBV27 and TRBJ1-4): EAQVTQNPRYLITVTGKKLTVTCSQNMNHEYMSWYRQDPGLGLRQIYYSMNVEVTDKGDVPEGYKVSRKEKRNFPLILESPSPNQTSLYFCASTVWGANEKLFFGSGTQLSVL.

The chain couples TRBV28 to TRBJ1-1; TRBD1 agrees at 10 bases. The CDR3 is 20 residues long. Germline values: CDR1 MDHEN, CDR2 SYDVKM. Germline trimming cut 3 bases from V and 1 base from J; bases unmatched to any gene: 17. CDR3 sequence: CASSFGLMGQGRISNTEAFF. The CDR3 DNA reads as TGTGCCAGCAGTTTTGGCTTGATGGGACAGGGGCGAATTTCGAACACTGAAGCTTTCTTT. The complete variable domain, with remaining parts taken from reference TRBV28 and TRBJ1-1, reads DVKVTQSSRYLVKRTGEKVFLECVQDMDHENMFWYRQDPGLGLRLIYFSYDVKMKEKGDIPEGYSVSREKKERFSLILESASTNQTSMYLCASSFGLMGQGRISNTEAFFGQGTRLTVV.

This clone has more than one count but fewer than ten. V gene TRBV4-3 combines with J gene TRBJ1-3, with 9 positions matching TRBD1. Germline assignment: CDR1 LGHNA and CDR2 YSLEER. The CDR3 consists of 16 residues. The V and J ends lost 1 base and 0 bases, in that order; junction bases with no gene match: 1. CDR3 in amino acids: CASSQGDRVSGNTIYF. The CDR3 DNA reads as TGCGCCAGCAGCCAAGGGGACAGGGTCTCTGGAAACACCATATATTTT.

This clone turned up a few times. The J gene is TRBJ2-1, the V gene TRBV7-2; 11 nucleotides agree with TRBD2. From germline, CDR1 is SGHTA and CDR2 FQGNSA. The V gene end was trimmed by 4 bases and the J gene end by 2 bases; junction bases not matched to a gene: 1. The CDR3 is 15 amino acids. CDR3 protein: CASSSTSGTYNEQFF. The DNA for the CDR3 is TGTGCCAGCAGCTCGACTAGCGGGACCTACAATGAGCAGTTCTTC.

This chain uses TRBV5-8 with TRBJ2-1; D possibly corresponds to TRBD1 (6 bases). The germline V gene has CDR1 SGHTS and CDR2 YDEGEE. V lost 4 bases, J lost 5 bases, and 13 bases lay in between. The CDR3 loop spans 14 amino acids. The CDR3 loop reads CASSPRTADNEQFF. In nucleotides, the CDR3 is TGTGCCAGCAGCCCGAGGACAGCAGACAATGAGCAGTTCTTC.

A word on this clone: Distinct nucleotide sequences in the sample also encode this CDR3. For the CDR3, the DNA is TGTGCCAGCAGCTTACTAGCGGGAGATCACGGGGAGCTGTTTTTT. Translation: CASSLLAGDHGELFF. The genes are TRBV7-3 and TRBJ2-2; 10 nucleotides match TRBD2. This CDR3 has 15 residues. The V and J ends lost 2 bases and 7 bases, in that order; junction bases with no gene match: 4. Germline assignment: CDR1 SGHTA and CDR2 FQGTGA.

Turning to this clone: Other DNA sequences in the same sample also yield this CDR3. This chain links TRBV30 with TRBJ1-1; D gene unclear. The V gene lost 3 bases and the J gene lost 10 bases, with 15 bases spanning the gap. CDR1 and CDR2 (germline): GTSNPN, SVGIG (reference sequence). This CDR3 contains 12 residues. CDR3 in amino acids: CAWSVLDGAAFF. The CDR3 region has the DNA TGTGCCTGGAGCGTCCTCGACGGAGCAGCTTTCTTT.